These T cell receptor beta chains were read from a single sample in a study of blood T cell repertoires in COVID-19. TCRdb keeps only in-frame clones here, not all; method: immunoSEQ multiplex PCR. This table has about 160,000 clones, about 90% appearing once. The sequencing input was peripheral blood. The origin of the receptors is a man between 25 and 39 years old with COVID-19, enrolled during active disease. CDR3s include the opening cysteine and the closing phenylalanine or tryptophan. A D gene is named only where the DNA matches it firmly. The listing skips clone size in some rows; elsewhere it reads once, few, many or a size class.

clone_size: .
cdr3_length: 13
d_call: .
v_call: TRBV21-1
j_call: TRBJ1-5
cdr3_nt: TGTGCCAGCAGCAAAGCGCGCCATCAGCCCCAGCATTTT
cdr3_aa: CASSKARHQPQHF

clone_size: .
cdr3_length: 15
d_call: TRBD1
v_call: TRBV19
j_call: TRBJ1-2
cdr3_nt: TGTGCCAGTAGTATCTACAGGGGAGATGTGCATGGCTACACCTTC
cdr3_aa: CASSIYRGDVHGYTF

clone_size: .
cdr3_length: 15
d_call: TRBD1
v_call: TRBV7-2
j_call: TRBJ1-1
cdr3_nt: TGTGCCAGCAGCCTACGCCGGGACAGGGCCACTGAAGCTTTCTTT
cdr3_aa: CASSLRRDRATEAFF

clone_size: .
cdr3_length: 16
d_call: .
v_call: TRBV3-1/TRBV3-2
j_call: TRBJ2-7
cdr3_nt: TGTGCCAGCAGCCAAGGTACTACAGGGCTGGTCTACGAGCAGTACTTC
cdr3_aa: CASSQGTTGLVYEQYF

clone_size: once
cdr3_length: 15
d_call: .
v_call: TRBV5-3
j_call: TRBJ1-4
cdr3_nt: TGTGCCAGAAGACCTACAGCCGCAACTAATGAAAAACTGTTTTTT
cdr3_aa: CARRPTAATNEKLFF

clone_size: .
cdr3_length: 15
d_call: .
v_call: TRBV6-2/TRBV6-3
j_call: TRBJ2-3
cdr3_nt: TGTGCCAGCAGTTACCCCCCCCTTGCGGCAGATACGCAGTATTTT
cdr3_aa: CASSYPPLAADTQYF

clone_size: .
cdr3_length: 14
d_call: TRBD1
v_call: TRBV6-5
j_call: TRBJ1-4
cdr3_nt: TGTGCCAGCAGTCGGGACAGGGCCCGTGTAGAACTGTTTTTT
cdr3_aa: CASSRDRARVELFF

clone_size: .
cdr3_length: 14
d_call: .
v_call: TRBV10-3
j_call: TRBJ1-1
cdr3_nt: TGTGCCATCAGTGCGACTACAGTGAACACTGAAGCTTTCTTT
cdr3_aa: CAISATTVNTEAFF

clone_size: .
cdr3_length: 15
d_call: TRBD1
v_call: TRBV5-8
j_call: TRBJ1-2
cdr3_nt: TGTGCCAGCAGCTTGGGGGGACAGGGCTACTATGGCTACACCTTC
cdr3_aa: CASSLGGQGYYGYTF

clone_size: .
cdr3_length: 16
d_call: .
v_call: TRBV6-5
j_call: TRBJ2-7
cdr3_nt: TGTGCCAGCAGTTACTCTACTCTGGCGGGTTCCTACGAGCAGTACTTC
cdr3_aa: CASSYSTLAGSYEQYF

clone_size: .
cdr3_length: 12
d_call: TRBD1
v_call: TRBV24-1
j_call: TRBJ1-2
cdr3_nt: TGTGCCACCAGTGATTCCGACAGGGGGTTCACCTTC
cdr3_aa: CATSDSDRGFTF

clone_size: .
cdr3_length: 17
d_call: .
v_call: TRBV14
j_call: TRBJ1-1
cdr3_nt: TGTGCCAGCAGCCCCCTACGGGGTCGGGGTTTGAACACTGAAGCTTTCTTT
cdr3_aa: CASSPLRGRGLNTEAFF

clone_size: .
cdr3_length: 15
d_call: TRBD1
v_call: TRBV9
j_call: TRBJ2-3
cdr3_nt: TGTGCCAGCAGCCAGGGGGTGGCTCCTACGGATACGCAGTATTTT
cdr3_aa: CASSQGVAPTDTQYF

clone_size: .
cdr3_length: 16
d_call: TRBD1
v_call: TRBV6-5
j_call: TRBJ1-3
cdr3_nt: TGTGCCAGCAGTTCCACAGGGGGCGCAACTGGAAACACCATATATTTT
cdr3_aa: CASSSTGGATGNTIYF

clone_size: .
cdr3_length: 14
d_call: TRBD1
v_call: TRBV5-5
j_call: TRBJ1-1
cdr3_nt: TGTGCCAGCAGTCGGACAGGGTATAACACTGAAGCTTTCTTT
cdr3_aa: CASSRTGYNTEAFF

clone_size: few
cdr3_length: 14
d_call: .
v_call: TRBV27
j_call: TRBJ1-5
cdr3_nt: TGTGCCAGCAGTCTACGGGGTGACAATCAGCCCCAGCATTTT
cdr3_aa: CASSLRGDNQPQHF